This TCR beta chain stems from a study of T cells in localized non-small cell lung cancer (dated by TCRdb to the early 2020s). Notes on the research overall: The study analyzed T cell repertoires of hundreds of early-stage NSCLC patients, comparing tumors and uninvolved tumor-adjacent lungs. The mean age of the NSCLC patients was under 70 years, with 120 to 150 men and around 110 women. All 250 or so NSCLC patients in the cohort were treatment-naive and had localized lung tumors that were resected. Overall study outcomes, separate from this receptor: The highest T cell clonality was observed in uninvolved tumor-adjacent lung, where clonality exceeded that of tumor, suggesting that antigenic responses were more focused in uninvolved tumor-adjacent lung. Because of the exploratory design, TCR variables were selected using unadjusted p-values without false-discovery rate correction. Because multi-region tumor sequencing was not done, intratumor heterogeneity could not be ruled out. A median of about 50 of the top 100 tumor clones turned up in the paired uninvolved adjacent lung, and some 27 of those clones also ranked among the top 100 of that same adjacent lung. Higher T cell density in blood was associated with longer overall survival, whereas higher clonality in adjacent lung was associated with shorter survival.

At diagnosis, tumor, uninvolved tumor-adjacent lung and peripheral blood were collected and then preserved as a mix of FFPE and fresh-frozen material. For TCR repertoire profiling, blood samples were analyzed as peripheral blood mononuclear cells. Per the germline V gene (reference sequence), MNHNY is the CDR1 and SVGAGI is the CDR2. The CDR3, cysteine through phenylalanine, is 13 amino acids long. The sequence is cut down to CDR3 DNA, 39 bases in frame from base 1. V is clipped by 3 bases and J by 9 bases, and the sequence between their germline boundaries is 12 bases long. The immunoSEQ Assay was used to sequence TCR beta CDR3 regions from DNA. The authors' analysis ran thus. To compute T cell density, TCR beta template counts were normalized to usable DNA, which was estimated by amplifying housekeeping genes. The preseqR package was used to estimate richness by extrapolating to 400,000 templates for PBMC samples and to 120,000 templates for tissue samples. Clonality was calculated as one minus Pielou's evenness. Tissue-enriched TCRs were identified through differential abundance testing performed on productive amino-acid clonotypes, with a minimum total count of 5 and an alpha of 0.1. The Jaccard Index and the Morisita Overlap Index were used to measure how much the repertoires overlapped between compartments. GLIPH grouped TCR beta CDR3s together with public tetramer-defined viral CDR3s, and a viral motif had to include at least three viral sequences and also show V-gene enrichment. Not all clones reach the TCRdb copy of this immuneACCESS table, which keeps in-frame sequences only. Checked studies attribute under half of the gap to unresolved V genes and leave the rest unexplained. The DNA was the basis for D and trimming; V, J and clone size are from that table. In this sample the table shows tens of thousands of clones, about 85% of which occur a single time. 7.1% of the sample belongs to the ten largest clones.

Turning to this clone: The antigen this receptor binds is unknown. Base qualities are not recorded, but no much larger clone differs from it by a single base.

The material sequenced was peripheral blood, taken before any cancer treatment. The TCR sequence derives from a woman aged 18-49 years with stage III lung adenocarcinoma. The chain was built from TRBV6-6 and TRBJ2-1; TRBD1 is a weak D gene call, 7 bases matching. The sequence in DNA is TGTGCCAGCAGTTATAACAGGGGAGGTGAGCAGTTCTTC. Its translation is CASSYNRGGEQFF.